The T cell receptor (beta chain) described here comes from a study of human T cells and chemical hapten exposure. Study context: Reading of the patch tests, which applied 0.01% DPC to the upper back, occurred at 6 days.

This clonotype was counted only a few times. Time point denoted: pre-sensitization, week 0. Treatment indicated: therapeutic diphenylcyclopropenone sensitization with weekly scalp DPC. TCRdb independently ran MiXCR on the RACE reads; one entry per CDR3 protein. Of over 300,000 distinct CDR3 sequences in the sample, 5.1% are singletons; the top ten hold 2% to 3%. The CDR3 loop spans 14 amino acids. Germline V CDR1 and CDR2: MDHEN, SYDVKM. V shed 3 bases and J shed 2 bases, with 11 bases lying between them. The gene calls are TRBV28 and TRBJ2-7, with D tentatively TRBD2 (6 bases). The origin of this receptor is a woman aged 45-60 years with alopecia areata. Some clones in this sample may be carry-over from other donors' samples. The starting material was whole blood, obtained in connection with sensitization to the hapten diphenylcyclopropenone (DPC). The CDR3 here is CASSLPGTAYEQYF. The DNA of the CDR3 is TGTGCCAGCAGTTTGCCGGGGACTGCCTACGAGCAGTACTTC.